This TCR beta chain derives from a study of T cell changes during pregnancy in multiple sclerosis. The CDR3 length is 18 residues. CDR1 and CDR2 (germline): MNHEY, SMNVEV (reference sequence). The trim removed 5 bases at V and 5 bases at J, leaving 14 bases unmatched. Clones were read by immunoSEQ multiplex PCR, and TCRdb kept only the in-frame ones, dropping some. This table holds approximately 45,000 clones, 80% to 90% found once. The chain links TRBV27 to TRBJ1-4; 10 bases are a match to TRBD1. The sequence came from a female donor with multiple sclerosis, enrolled in a pregnancy study. Sequencing used CD4+ T cells from peripheral blood mononuclear cells, obtained before pregnancy. CDR3 sequence: CASSLQIRPGQGNEKLFF. CDR3 sequence (DNA): TGTGCCAGCAGTCTCCAGATACGACCGGGACAGGGGAATGAAAAACTGTTTTTT.